This T cell receptor beta chain was retrieved from a study of cytomegalovirus exposure and HLA in healthy donors. Findings and caveats of the study: A later analysis reportedly found that, within productive TCRs, an Asian-associated ancestry cluster had fewer N-insertions than the mean observed across the roughly 610 donors.

PCR amplification relied on 60 Vbeta primers (plus 13 Jbeta primers). Methods used by the authors: In a later analysis, of approximately 81 million unique beta chains, approximately 10 million appeared in at least two donors. Measured with immunoSEQ multiplex PCR; TCRdb has only the in-frame clones, and not every one. D and trimming come from the DNA, and the V and J calls and clone size come from that table. The listing contains approximately 130,000 clones. Concerning this clone itself: Its target is not known.

Germline lookup yields CDR1 SQVTM and CDR2 ANQGSEA. The CDR3 is 14 amino acids. The chain joins TRBV29-1 to TRBJ2-3; 12 nucleotides agree with TRBD1. Sequencing was performed on PBMCs. The receptor's source is a woman in her sixties in good health and CMV-seronegative. CDR3 nucleotides: TGCAGTGAAACCGGGACAGGGGGCGCGGATACGCAGTATTTT. It is translated as CSETGTGGADTQYF.